This T cell receptor (beta chain) derives from a study of T-cell reconstitution after alpha-beta-depleted transplantation in children (dated by TCRdb to 2016 to 2017). In the study overall: Using TCR repertoire profiling, the study quantitatively followed how T-cell immune reconstitution unfolded in children after TCRalphabeta/CD19-depleted allogeneic hematopoietic cell transplantation.

General conclusions and limits of the study: Over subsequent months, a decline in hyperexpanded clone frequencies was noted, and after one year, T-cell counts and TCRbeta diversity were mostly ascribed to newly produced T cells. The high TCRbeta diversity at day 60 in some patients was ascribed to recipient T cells and intrathymic progenitors that had survived conditioning. The apparently early recovery of alphabetaT-cell counts about two months after transplant reportedly depended on only several hundred rapidly expanded clones that came from non-depleted graft cells.

The sample's treatment or condition, from its label and the paper: allogeneic hematopoietic cell transplantation with graft depleted of TCRalphabeta T cells and CD19 B cells. Transplant recipients were children who received TCRalphabeta/CD19-depleted allogeneic hematopoietic cell grafts. Library construction relied on PCR. The sequencer was an Illumina HiSeq 2500. Molecular barcoding was employed in the preparation of TCR libraries, with unique molecular identifiers being used to normalize TCRbeta repertoire quantification. TCRdb reprocessed the public reads (quality trimming at Q25 with fastp, clone calling with MiXCR) and kept in-frame beta chains. Every distinct CDR3 protein forms one entry, paired with its most common genes and DNA. Across this sample there are under 750,000 distinct CDR3 sequences, with 23% seen only once. The ten largest make up 14% of the sample. Clipping removes 6 bases from V and 0 bases from J, with 5 as the unmatched junction base count. Reading the germline V gene gives CDR1 MNHEY and CDR2 SVGEGT. Inclusive of the bounding cysteine and phenylalanine, the CDR3 is 15 residues long. Just the 45-base CDR3 DNA is kept, in frame starting at base 1.

In the case of this clonotype: The clone's antigen remains unknown. It may be a read error: a sequence one base away is much more abundant.

The chain employs TRBV6-2 or TRBV6-3 and TRBJ2-7, and TRBD2 matches 10 of the central bases. The sample consisted of PBMCs, mostly from graft donor cells, taken 360 days after TCRalphabeta/CD19-depleted stem cell transplant. The origin of this receptor is a boy under two years old who had a stem cell transplant for acute myeloid leukemia, so the T cells may come from the graft donor. This receptor has the CDR3 CASRGLADTSYEQYF. The nucleotide sequence is given as TGTGCCAGCAGAGGACTAGCGGACACCTCCTACGAGCAGTACTTC.